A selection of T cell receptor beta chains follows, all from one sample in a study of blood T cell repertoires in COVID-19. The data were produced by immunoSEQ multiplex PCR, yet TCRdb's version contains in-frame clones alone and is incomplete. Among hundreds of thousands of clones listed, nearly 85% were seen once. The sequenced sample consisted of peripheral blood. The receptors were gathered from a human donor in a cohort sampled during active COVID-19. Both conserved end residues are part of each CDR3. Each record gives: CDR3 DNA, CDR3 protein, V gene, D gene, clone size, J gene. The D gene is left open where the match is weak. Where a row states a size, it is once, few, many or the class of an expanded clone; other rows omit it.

cdr3_nt: TGTGCCAGCAGCGGACTAGCGGGACTTCTGAATGAGCAGTTCTTC
cdr3_aa: CASSGLAGLLNEQFF
v_call: TRBV9
d_call: TRBD2
clone_size: .
j_call: TRBJ2-1

cdr3_nt: TGTGCCAGCAGTGAATCACAGCGGGCTGAAAAACTGTTTTTT
cdr3_aa: CASSESQRAEKLFF
v_call: TRBV2
d_call: .
clone_size: .
j_call: TRBJ1-4

cdr3_nt: TGTGCCAGCAGTCACAGAACAGAAAATGGCTACACCTTC
cdr3_aa: CASSHRTENGYTF
v_call: TRBV6-5
d_call: .
clone_size: .
j_call: TRBJ1-2

cdr3_nt: TGTGCAAGTCGCTTAGCCCGGACACCCTCCTACGAGCAGTACTTC
cdr3_aa: CASRLARTPSYEQYF
v_call: TRBV12-2
d_call: .
clone_size: once
j_call: TRBJ2-7

cdr3_nt: TGTGCCAGCAGCACCAGGGGGCTTGGAAATCAGCCCCAGCATTTT
cdr3_aa: CASSTRGLGNQPQHF
v_call: TRBV28
d_call: TRBD1
clone_size: .
j_call: TRBJ1-5

cdr3_nt: TGTGCCAGCAGTAAACGACAGGGAAGGGACATAATCTATGGCTACACCTTC
cdr3_aa: CASSKRQGRDIIYGYTF
v_call: TRBV6-2/TRBV6-3
d_call: TRBD1
clone_size: .
j_call: TRBJ1-2

cdr3_nt: TGTGCCACCAGCAGAGGGACAGAATATGGCTACACCTTC
cdr3_aa: CATSRGTEYGYTF
v_call: TRBV15
d_call: .
clone_size: .
j_call: TRBJ1-2

cdr3_nt: TGTGCCAGTCGTCTTAGTACAGGGGTGGGCTACACCTTC
cdr3_aa: CASRLSTGVGYTF
v_call: TRBV2
d_call: TRBD1
clone_size: .
j_call: TRBJ1-2

cdr3_nt: TGTGCCAGTATGAAGTCCGGGGGGCTGGAGCAGTACTTC
cdr3_aa: CASMKSGGLEQYF
v_call: TRBV19
d_call: .
clone_size: .
j_call: TRBJ2-7

cdr3_nt: TGCAGCGCCGGACAGGCGAGCAATGAGCAGTTCTTC
cdr3_aa: CSAGQASNEQFF
v_call: TRBV29-1
d_call: TRBD1
clone_size: .
j_call: TRBJ2-1

cdr3_nt: TGTGCCAGCTCACCAGGTTTCGGCGGAAACAGGGGGATAGAAGGCTACACCTTC
cdr3_aa: CASSPGFGGNRGIEGYTF
v_call: TRBV18
d_call: TRBD1
clone_size: .
j_call: TRBJ1-2

cdr3_nt: TGTGCTAGCAGCAATCAACCGGGACTACCGACAGATACGCAGTATTTT
cdr3_aa: CASSNQPGLPTDTQYF
v_call: TRBV7-7
d_call: TRBD2
clone_size: .
j_call: TRBJ2-3

cdr3_nt: TGTGCCAGCAGTTACTCGATGGGAGCGGGAAACTATGGCTACACCTTC
cdr3_aa: CASSYSMGAGNYGYTF
v_call: TRBV6-5
d_call: .
clone_size: .
j_call: TRBJ1-2

cdr3_nt: TGCGCCAGCAGCTTGGTGCAGGGTCCCACCGGGGAGCTGTTTTTT
cdr3_aa: CASSLVQGPTGELFF
v_call: TRBV5-1
d_call: .
clone_size: .
j_call: TRBJ2-2

cdr3_nt: TGTGCCAGCAGCAACGTCCGTGGAGGGTTCACAGATACGCAGTATTTT
cdr3_aa: CASSNVRGGFTDTQYF
v_call: TRBV7-9
d_call: .
clone_size: .
j_call: TRBJ2-3

cdr3_nt: TGTGCCAGCAGCCAGACGACTAGCGGGAGTGATGAGCAGTTCTTC
cdr3_aa: CASSQTTSGSDEQFF
v_call: TRBV4-2
d_call: TRBD2
clone_size: once
j_call: TRBJ2-1

cdr3_nt: TGCGCCAGCAGTGAAAACGGACAGGGAAACATTCAGTACTTC
cdr3_aa: CASSENGQGNIQYF
v_call: TRBV10-2
d_call: TRBD1
clone_size: once
j_call: TRBJ2-4

cdr3_nt: TGTGCCAGCAGCTTGAGTTTCGTTAGTGACTATGGCTACACCTTC
cdr3_aa: CASSLSFVSDYGYTF
v_call: TRBV7-2
d_call: .
clone_size: .
j_call: TRBJ1-2

cdr3_nt: TGCGCCAGCAGCCCAGGGGGTGTAAAGGGCTACACCTTC
cdr3_aa: CASSPGGVKGYTF
v_call: TRBV5-1
d_call: TRBD1
clone_size: .
j_call: TRBJ1-2

cdr3_nt: TGCGCCAGCAGCTTGGCCACAGACCTTAGAATGGGGCAGTACTTC
cdr3_aa: CASSLATDLRMGQYF
v_call: TRBV5-1
d_call: .
clone_size: .
j_call: TRBJ2-7

cdr3_nt: TGCAGCGTTGAAACCCAGAATAATGAAAAACTGTTTTTT
cdr3_aa: CSVETQNNEKLFF
v_call: TRBV29-1
d_call: .
clone_size: .
j_call: TRBJ1-4

cdr3_nt: TGTGCCAGCAGCTTACTAGCGGGGGGTTACACAGATACGCAGTATTTT
cdr3_aa: CASSLLAGGYTDTQYF
v_call: TRBV7-6
d_call: TRBD2
clone_size: .
j_call: TRBJ2-3

cdr3_nt: TGTGCCAGCTCACCTCCGGGGACAGGGAATCAGCCCCAGCATTTT
cdr3_aa: CASSPPGTGNQPQHF
v_call: TRBV18
d_call: TRBD1
clone_size: .
j_call: TRBJ1-5

cdr3_nt: TGTGCCAGCACGCGGGACGGCGTAAACACTGAAGCTTTCTTT
cdr3_aa: CASTRDGVNTEAFF
v_call: TRBV28
d_call: .
clone_size: .
j_call: TRBJ1-1

cdr3_nt: TGTGCCAGTAGACCCAAAACCGGGCAGGGAGGGATCGTGGTGAACACTGAAGCTTTCTTT
cdr3_aa: CASRPKTGQGGIVVNTEAFF
v_call: TRBV19
d_call: .
clone_size: .
j_call: TRBJ1-1

cdr3_nt: TGTGCCGTCAGTAGCGGGATCTCCTACAATGAGCAGTTCTTC
cdr3_aa: CAVSSGISYNEQFF
v_call: TRBV6-5
d_call: TRBD2
clone_size: .
j_call: TRBJ2-1

cdr3_nt: TGTGCCAGCAGCCGGAGTGCGACAGGGCTCCTTGAAGCTTTCTTT
cdr3_aa: CASSRSATGLLEAFF
v_call: TRBV6-5
d_call: TRBD1
clone_size: .
j_call: TRBJ1-1

cdr3_nt: TGTGCCAGCAGCCAAGCTAACGGGGCCGGGGGACCCCTCCACTTT
cdr3_aa: CASSQANGAGGPLHF
v_call: TRBV3-1/TRBV3-2
d_call: .
clone_size: .
j_call: TRBJ1-6

cdr3_nt: TGTGCCAGCAGCAAAGAGCCGAAGCGAGGTAGCGGGGGGATTGGTTCCTACGAGCAGTACTTC
cdr3_aa: CASSKEPKRGSGGIGSYEQYF
v_call: TRBV21-1
d_call: .
clone_size: .
j_call: TRBJ2-7

cdr3_nt: TGTGCCAGCAGTGCCGCCGCGAGGGCGGGAGGGTCAGATACGCAGTATTTT
cdr3_aa: CASSAAARAGGSDTQYF
v_call: TRBV6-4
d_call: TRBD2
clone_size: .
j_call: TRBJ2-3

cdr3_nt: TGTGCCAGCAGTGAAGCGACTAGCGGCGTGCACTCCTACGAGCAGTACTTC
cdr3_aa: CASSEATSGVHSYEQYF
v_call: TRBV2
d_call: TRBD2
clone_size: few
j_call: TRBJ2-7

cdr3_nt: TGCGCCAGCAGCTTGGGCCCCAGGGACTCCTACGAGCAGTACTTC
cdr3_aa: CASSLGPRDSYEQYF
v_call: TRBV5-1
d_call: .
clone_size: .
j_call: TRBJ2-7

cdr3_nt: TGTGCCAGCAGTTCGTCCGGGACAGGCTTAAACACCGGGGAGCTGTTTTTT
cdr3_aa: CASSSSGTGLNTGELFF
v_call: TRBV5-6
d_call: TRBD1
clone_size: .
j_call: TRBJ2-2

cdr3_nt: TGTGCCAGCAGCTTAGGGGACAGCTCCTACGAGCAGTACTTC
cdr3_aa: CASSLGDSSYEQYF
v_call: TRBV7-8
d_call: TRBD1
clone_size: .
j_call: TRBJ2-7

cdr3_nt: TGTGCCAGCTCACCAGTTGCCCTAGCGGGGAGGTCGGAGACCCAGTACTTC
cdr3_aa: CASSPVALAGRSETQYF
v_call: TRBV18
d_call: TRBD2
clone_size: .
j_call: TRBJ2-5

cdr3_nt: TGTGCCAGCTCACCAGTTTCAAGCGGGAGAAACGAGCAGTACTTC
cdr3_aa: CASSPVSSGRNEQYF
v_call: TRBV18
d_call: TRBD2
clone_size: .
j_call: TRBJ2-7

cdr3_nt: TGTGCCAGCAGCTGGGGGGCCGGGACTAGCGGGGGGTACGAGCAGTACTTC
cdr3_aa: CASSWGAGTSGGYEQYF
v_call: TRBV5-4
d_call: TRBD2
clone_size: .
j_call: TRBJ2-7

cdr3_nt: TGTGCCAGCAGCTCCTCGGGACAGACCTTGGGGTCCTACAATGAGCAGTTCTTC
cdr3_aa: CASSSSGQTLGSYNEQFF
v_call: TRBV7-3
d_call: TRBD1
clone_size: .
j_call: TRBJ2-1

cdr3_nt: TGTGCCAGTAGTATAGTAGGGGGTTCTCTCTACGAGCAGTACTTC
cdr3_aa: CASSIVGGSLYEQYF
v_call: TRBV19
d_call: .
clone_size: .
j_call: TRBJ2-7

cdr3_nt: TGTGCCAGCAGTGAGGGGACAGGGGGCAGGGGCAATCAGCCCCAGCATTTT
cdr3_aa: CASSEGTGGRGNQPQHF
v_call: TRBV6-4
d_call: TRBD1
clone_size: few
j_call: TRBJ1-5

cdr3_nt: TGTGCCAGCAGGCCGACAGGGGGTATGAACACTGAAGCTTTCTTT
cdr3_aa: CASRPTGGMNTEAFF
v_call: TRBV6-5
d_call: TRBD1
clone_size: .
j_call: TRBJ1-1

cdr3_nt: TGTGCCAGCAGTTATCTACAGGGGGCGAGAGAGCAGTACTTC
cdr3_aa: CASSYLQGAREQYF
v_call: TRBV6-2/TRBV6-3
d_call: TRBD1
clone_size: .
j_call: TRBJ2-7

cdr3_nt: TGTGCCAGCTCACCACCGAACAGGGGGCATGAAAAACTGTTTTTT
cdr3_aa: CASSPPNRGHEKLFF
v_call: TRBV18
d_call: TRBD1
clone_size: .
j_call: TRBJ1-4

cdr3_nt: TGCGCCAGCAGCCAAGAATCGGGCGGGGAGCTGTTTTTT
cdr3_aa: CASSQESGGELFF
v_call: TRBV4-1
d_call: .
clone_size: .
j_call: TRBJ2-2

cdr3_nt: TGTGCCAGCAGTGAATCCCTCGGCGGGGCCAATGAGCAGTTCTTC
cdr3_aa: CASSESLGGANEQFF
v_call: TRBV25-1
d_call: .
clone_size: .
j_call: TRBJ2-1

cdr3_nt: TGTGCCAGCACGCGCGGGCCGAACACTGAAGCTTTCTTT
cdr3_aa: CASTRGPNTEAFF
v_call: TRBV9
d_call: .
clone_size: .
j_call: TRBJ1-1

cdr3_nt: TGTGCCAGCAGTTACTCCGCCACGATGAGGGGCTACACCTTC
cdr3_aa: CASSYSATMRGYTF
v_call: TRBV6-2/TRBV6-3
d_call: .
clone_size: .
j_call: TRBJ1-2

cdr3_nt: TGTGCCAGCAGCTTAGATGGGACTCGAAATGAGCAGTTCTTC
cdr3_aa: CASSLDGTRNEQFF
v_call: TRBV7-9
d_call: .
clone_size: .
j_call: TRBJ2-1

cdr3_nt: TGTGCCAGCAGCTTTAGCGGGGGTTACAATGAGCAGTTCTTC
cdr3_aa: CASSFSGGYNEQFF
v_call: TRBV7-2
d_call: TRBD2
clone_size: .
j_call: TRBJ2-1

cdr3_nt: TGTGCCAGCAGCGAAACTAGCCTGTCAGTCTACGAGCAGTACTTC
cdr3_aa: CASSETSLSVYEQYF
v_call: TRBV9
d_call: .
clone_size: .
j_call: TRBJ2-7

cdr3_nt: TGTGCCAGCAGCTCAACCCGGACAGCTACTAACTATGGCTACACCTTC
cdr3_aa: CASSSTRTATNYGYTF
v_call: TRBV7-9
d_call: .
clone_size: .
j_call: TRBJ1-2